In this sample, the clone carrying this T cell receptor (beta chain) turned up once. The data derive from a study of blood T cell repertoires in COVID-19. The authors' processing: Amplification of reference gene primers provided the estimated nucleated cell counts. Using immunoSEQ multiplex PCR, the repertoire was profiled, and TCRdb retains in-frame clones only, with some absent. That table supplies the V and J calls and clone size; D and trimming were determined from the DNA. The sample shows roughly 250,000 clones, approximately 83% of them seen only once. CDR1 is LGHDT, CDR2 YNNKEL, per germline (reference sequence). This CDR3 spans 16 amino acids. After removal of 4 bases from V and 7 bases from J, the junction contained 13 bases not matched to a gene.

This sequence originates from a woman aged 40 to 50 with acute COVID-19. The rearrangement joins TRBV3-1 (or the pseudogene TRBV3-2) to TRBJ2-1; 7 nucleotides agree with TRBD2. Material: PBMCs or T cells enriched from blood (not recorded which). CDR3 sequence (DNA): TGTGCCAGCAGCCCCCCTGGCCGCGGGGGAAGAAATGAGCAGTTCTTC. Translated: CASSPPGRGGRNEQFF.